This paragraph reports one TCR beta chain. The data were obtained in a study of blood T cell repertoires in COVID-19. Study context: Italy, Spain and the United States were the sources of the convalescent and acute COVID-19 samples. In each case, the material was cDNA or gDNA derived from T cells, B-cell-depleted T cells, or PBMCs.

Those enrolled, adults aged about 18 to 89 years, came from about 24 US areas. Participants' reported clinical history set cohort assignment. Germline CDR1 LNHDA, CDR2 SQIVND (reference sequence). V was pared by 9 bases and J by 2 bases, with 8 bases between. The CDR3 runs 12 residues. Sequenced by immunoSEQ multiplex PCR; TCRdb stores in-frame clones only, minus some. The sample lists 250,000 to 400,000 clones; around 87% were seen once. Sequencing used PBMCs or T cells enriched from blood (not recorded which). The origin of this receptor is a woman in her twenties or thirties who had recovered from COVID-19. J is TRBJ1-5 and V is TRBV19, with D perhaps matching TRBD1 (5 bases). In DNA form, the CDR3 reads TGTGCCAGCAGGGTGCGCAATCAGCCCCAGCATTTT. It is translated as CASRVRNQPQHF.